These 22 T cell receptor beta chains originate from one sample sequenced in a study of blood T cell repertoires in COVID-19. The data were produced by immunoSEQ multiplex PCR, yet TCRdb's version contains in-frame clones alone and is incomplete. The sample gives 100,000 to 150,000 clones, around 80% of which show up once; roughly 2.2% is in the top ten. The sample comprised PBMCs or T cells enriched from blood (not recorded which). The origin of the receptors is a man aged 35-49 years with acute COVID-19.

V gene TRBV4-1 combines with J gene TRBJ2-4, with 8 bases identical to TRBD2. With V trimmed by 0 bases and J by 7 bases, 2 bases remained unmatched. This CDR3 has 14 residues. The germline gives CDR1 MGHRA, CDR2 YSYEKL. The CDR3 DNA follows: TGCGCCAGCAGCCAAGATCAGCGGGGGAACATTCAGTACTTC. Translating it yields CASSQDQRGNIQYF.

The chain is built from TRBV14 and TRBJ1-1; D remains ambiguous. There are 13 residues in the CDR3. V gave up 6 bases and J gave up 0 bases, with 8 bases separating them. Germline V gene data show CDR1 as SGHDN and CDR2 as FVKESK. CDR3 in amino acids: CASSLLMNTEAFF. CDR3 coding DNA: TGTGCCAGCAGTCTACTGATGAACACTGAAGCTTTCTTT.

CDR3 amino acids: CASSPADPGANVLTF. The CDR3 coding sequence is TGTGCCAGCAGCCCAGCGGACCCCGGGGCCAACGTCCTGACTTTC. The V gene is TRBV28, the J gene TRBJ2-6, with a weak D call TRBD2 (5 bases). CDR1 is MDHEN and CDR2 is SYDVKM in the germline V gene. CDR3 length: 15 residues. Trimming removed 6 bases at V and 4 bases at J, with 13 bases between.

CDR3 DNA: TGCAGCGTTCGGGGTAGAGGGGAAAAACTGTTTTTT. Encoded protein: CSVRGRGEKLFF. This chain connects TRBV29-1 to TRBJ1-4; D is unresolved. Trimming removed 5 bases at V and 8 bases at J, with 12 bases between. Germline CDR1 reads SQVTM; CDR2 reads ANQGSEA. CDR3 length: 12 residues.

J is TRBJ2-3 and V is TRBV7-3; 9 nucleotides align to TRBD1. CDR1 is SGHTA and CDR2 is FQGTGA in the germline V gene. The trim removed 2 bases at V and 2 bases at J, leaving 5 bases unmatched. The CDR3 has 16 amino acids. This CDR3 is CASSLAGTGNTDTQYF. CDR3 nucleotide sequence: TGTGCCAGCAGCTTAGCCGGGACAGGGAACACAGATACGCAGTATTTT.

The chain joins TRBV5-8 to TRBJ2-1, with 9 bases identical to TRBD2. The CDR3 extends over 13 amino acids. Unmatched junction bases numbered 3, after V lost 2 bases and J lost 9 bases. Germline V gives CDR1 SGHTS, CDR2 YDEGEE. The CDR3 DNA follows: TGTGCCAGCAGCTTAGGACTAGCGAGTGAGCAGTTCTTC. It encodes CASSLGLASEQFF.

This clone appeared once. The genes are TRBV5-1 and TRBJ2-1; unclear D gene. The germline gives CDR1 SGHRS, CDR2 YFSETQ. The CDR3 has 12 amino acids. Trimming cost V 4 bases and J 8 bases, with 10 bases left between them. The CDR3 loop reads CASSPGWDEQFF. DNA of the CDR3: TGCGCCAGCAGCCCAGGTTGGGATGAGCAGTTCTTC. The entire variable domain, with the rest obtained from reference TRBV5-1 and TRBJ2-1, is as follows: KAGVTQTPRYLIKTRGQQVTLSCSPISGHRSVSWYQQTPGQGLQFLFEYFSETQRNKGNFPGRFSGRQFSNSRSEMNVSTLELGDSALYLCASSPGWDEQFFGPGTRLTVL.

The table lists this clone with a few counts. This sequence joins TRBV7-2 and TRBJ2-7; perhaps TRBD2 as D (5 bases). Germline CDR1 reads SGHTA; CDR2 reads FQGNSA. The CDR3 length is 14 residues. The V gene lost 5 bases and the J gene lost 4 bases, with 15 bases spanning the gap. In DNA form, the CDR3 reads TGTGCCAGCAGCCTTGGAGGACTGAGGTACGAGCAGTACTTC. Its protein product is CASSLGGLRYEQYF.

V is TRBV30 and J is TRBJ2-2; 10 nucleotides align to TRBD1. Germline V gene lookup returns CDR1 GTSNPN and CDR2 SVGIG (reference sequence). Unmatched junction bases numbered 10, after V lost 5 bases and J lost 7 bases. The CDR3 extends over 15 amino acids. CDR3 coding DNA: TGTGCCTGGGCAACCGGGACAGGGGAAAGCGGGGAGCTGTTTTTT. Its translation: CAWATGTGESGELFF.

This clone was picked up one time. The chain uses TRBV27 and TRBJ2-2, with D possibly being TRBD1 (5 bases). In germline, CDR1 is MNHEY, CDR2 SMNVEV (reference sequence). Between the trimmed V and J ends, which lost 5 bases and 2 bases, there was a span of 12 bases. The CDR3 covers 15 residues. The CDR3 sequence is CASSPAGYNTGELFF. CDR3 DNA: TGTGCCAGCAGTCCGGCAGGGTACAACACCGGGGAGCTGTTTTTT.

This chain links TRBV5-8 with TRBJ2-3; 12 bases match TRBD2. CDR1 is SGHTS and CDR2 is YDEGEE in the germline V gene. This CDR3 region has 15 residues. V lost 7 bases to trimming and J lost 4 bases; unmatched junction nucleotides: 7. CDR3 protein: CASGLAGSGADTQYF. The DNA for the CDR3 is TGTGCCAGCGGACTAGCGGGGTCCGGGGCAGATACGCAGTATTTT.

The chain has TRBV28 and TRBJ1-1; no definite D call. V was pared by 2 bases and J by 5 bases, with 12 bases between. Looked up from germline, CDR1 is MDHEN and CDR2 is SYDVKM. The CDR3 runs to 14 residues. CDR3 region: CASSLGQDGTEAFF. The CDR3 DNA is TGTGCCAGCAGTTTAGGGCAGGATGGTACTGAAGCTTTCTTT.

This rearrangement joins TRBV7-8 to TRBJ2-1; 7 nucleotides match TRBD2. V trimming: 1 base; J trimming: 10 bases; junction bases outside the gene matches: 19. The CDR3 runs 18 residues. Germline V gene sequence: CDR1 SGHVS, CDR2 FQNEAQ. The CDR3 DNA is TGTGCCAGCAGCTTAGTCACGGTCCGTAGCGGGCGGACTGGAGAGCAGTTCTTC. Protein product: CASSLVTVRSGRTGEQFF.

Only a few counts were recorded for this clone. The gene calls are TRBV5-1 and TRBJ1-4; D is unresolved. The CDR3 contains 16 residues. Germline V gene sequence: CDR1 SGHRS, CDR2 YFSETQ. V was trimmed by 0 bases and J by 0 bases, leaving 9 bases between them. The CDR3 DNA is TGCGCCAGCAGCTTGGGACTTGCTGCAACTAATGAAAAACTGTTTTTT. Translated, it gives CASSLGLAATNEKLFF.

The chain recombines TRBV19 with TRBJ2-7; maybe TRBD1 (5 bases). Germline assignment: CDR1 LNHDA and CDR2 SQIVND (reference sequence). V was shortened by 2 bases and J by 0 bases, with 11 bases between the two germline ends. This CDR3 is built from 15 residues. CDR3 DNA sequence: TGTGCCAGTAGTATAAGGGGTGGAAGCTCCTACGAGCAGTACTTC. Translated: CASSIRGGSSYEQYF.

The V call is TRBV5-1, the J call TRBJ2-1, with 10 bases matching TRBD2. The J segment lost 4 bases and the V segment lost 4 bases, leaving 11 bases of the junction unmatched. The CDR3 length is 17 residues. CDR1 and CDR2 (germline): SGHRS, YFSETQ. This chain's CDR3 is CASSRGGTSESYNEQFF. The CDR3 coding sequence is TGCGCCAGCAGCAGAGGAGGGACTAGCGAATCATACAATGAGCAGTTCTTC.

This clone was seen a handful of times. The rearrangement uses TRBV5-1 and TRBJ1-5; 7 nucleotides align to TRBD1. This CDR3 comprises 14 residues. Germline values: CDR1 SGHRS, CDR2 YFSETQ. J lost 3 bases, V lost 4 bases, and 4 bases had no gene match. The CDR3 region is CASSEQGTNQPQHF. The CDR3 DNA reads TGCGCCAGCAGCGAACAGGGGACCAATCAGCCCCAGCATTTT.

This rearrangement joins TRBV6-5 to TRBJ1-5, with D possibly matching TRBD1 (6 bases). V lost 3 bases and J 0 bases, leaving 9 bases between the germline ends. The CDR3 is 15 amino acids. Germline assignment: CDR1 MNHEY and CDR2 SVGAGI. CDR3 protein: CASSYRTDSNQPQHF. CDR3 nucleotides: TGTGCCAGCAGTTATAGGACAGATAGCAATCAGCCCCAGCATTTT.

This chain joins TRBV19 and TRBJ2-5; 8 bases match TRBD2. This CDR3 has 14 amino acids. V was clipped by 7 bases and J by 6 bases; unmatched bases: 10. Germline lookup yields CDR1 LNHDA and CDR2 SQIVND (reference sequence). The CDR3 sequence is CASTSTGGAKTQYF. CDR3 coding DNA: TGTGCCAGTACCTCCACGGGGGGGGCAAAGACCCAGTACTTC.

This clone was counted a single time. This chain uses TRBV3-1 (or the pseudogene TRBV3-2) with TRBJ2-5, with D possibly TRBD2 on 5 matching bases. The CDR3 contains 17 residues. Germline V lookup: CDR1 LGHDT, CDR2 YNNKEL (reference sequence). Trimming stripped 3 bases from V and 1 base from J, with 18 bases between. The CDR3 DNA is TGTGCCAGCAGCCACGGCCTAGCCGCCCTTGGCCAAGAGACCCAGTACTTC. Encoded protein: CASSHGLAALGQETQYF.

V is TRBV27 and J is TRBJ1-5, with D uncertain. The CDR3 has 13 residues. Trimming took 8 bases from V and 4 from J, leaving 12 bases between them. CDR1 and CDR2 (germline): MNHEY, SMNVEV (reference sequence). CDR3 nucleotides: TGTGCCAGCCGGGAGATGGGAAATCAGCCCCAGCATTTT. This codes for CASREMGNQPQHF.

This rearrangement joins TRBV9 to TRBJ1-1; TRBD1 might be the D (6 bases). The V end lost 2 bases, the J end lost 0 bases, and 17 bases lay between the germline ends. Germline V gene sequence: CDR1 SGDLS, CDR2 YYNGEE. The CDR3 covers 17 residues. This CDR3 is CASSVGDRMAMNTEAFF. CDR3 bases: TGTGCCAGCAGCGTTGGCGACAGGATGGCAATGAACACTGAAGCTTTCTTT. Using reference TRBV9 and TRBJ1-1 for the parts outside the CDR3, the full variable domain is DSGVTQTPKHLITATGQRVTLRCSPRSGDLSVYWYQQSLDQGLQFLIQYYNGEERAKGNILERFSAQQFPDLHSELNLSSLELGDSALYFCASSVGDRMAMNTEAFFGQGTRLTVV.